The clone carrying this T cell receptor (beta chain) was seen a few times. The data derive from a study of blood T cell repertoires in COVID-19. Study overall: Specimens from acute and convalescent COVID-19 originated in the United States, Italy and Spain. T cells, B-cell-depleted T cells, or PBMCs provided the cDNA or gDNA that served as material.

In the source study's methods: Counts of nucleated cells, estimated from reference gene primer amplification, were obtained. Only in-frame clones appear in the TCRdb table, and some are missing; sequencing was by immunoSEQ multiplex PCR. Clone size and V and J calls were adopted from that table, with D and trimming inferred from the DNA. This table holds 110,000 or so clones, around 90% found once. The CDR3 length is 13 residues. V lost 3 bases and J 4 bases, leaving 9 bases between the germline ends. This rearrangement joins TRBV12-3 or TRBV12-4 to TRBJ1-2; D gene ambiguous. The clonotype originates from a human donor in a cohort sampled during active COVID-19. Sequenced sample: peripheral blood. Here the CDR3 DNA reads TGTGCCAGCAGTTTTGTAATGTCCTATGGCTACACCTTC. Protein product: CASSFVMSYGYTF.